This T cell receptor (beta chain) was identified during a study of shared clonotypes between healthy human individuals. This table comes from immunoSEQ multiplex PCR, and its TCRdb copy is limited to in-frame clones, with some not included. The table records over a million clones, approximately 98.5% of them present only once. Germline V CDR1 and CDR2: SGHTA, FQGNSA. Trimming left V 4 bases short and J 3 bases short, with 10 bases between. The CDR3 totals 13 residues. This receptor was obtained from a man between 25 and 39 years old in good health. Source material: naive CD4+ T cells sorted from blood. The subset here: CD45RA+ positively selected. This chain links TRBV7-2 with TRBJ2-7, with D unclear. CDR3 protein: CASSSLALYEQYF. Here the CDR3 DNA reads TGTGCCAGCAGCTCCTTAGCCCTCTACGAGCAGTACTTC.